The 30 T cell receptor beta chains below come from one sample, sequenced in a study of tumor-infiltrating lymphocytes in primary liver carcinoma. Co-extraction of RNA and DNA was performed on roughly 17-32 mg of unsorted bulk tissue. The investigators made TCR beta cDNA from approximately 0.5 ug total RNA, using a constant-region primer. Three nested multiplex PCR rounds of slightly modified ARM-PCR generated TCR beta libraries. A C-beta reverse primer was combined with TRBV1-TRBV30 forward primers in the first two PCR rounds, and each round had around 11 cycles. A single record per CDR3 protein comes from TCRdb applying MiXCR to the multiplex PCR reads. The table has more than 45,000 distinct CDR3 sequences, around 82% seen once. Source material: liver tumor tissue from sampling region 5. As for subset: tumor region T5, tumor centre. Receptor source: a man aged 40-50 years with primary liver carcinoma and hepatitis B virus infection.

Comments on this clonotype: Lacking the conserved final phenylalanine or tryptophan, this CDR3 likely reflects a read error. The DNA for the CDR3 is TGTGCCAGCAGTTACAATGGGATTGAACCCACCGGGGAGCTGTTTCTT. Its protein is CASSYNGIEPTGELFL. V usage is TRBV6-2 or TRBV6-3 and J usage is TRBJ2-2, with D unresolved. The CDR3 is made up of 16 amino acids. V lost 2 bases and J 4 bases, leaving 14 bases between the germline ends. Germline V CDR1 and CDR2: MNHEY, SVGEGT.

Regarding this clonotype: A much larger clone differs from this one at a single base, so this may be a read error. This chain links TRBV7-9 with TRBJ2-7; TRBD2 matches at 7 bases. Per germline, CDR1 SEHNR and CDR2 FQNEAQ (reference sequence). Trimming cost V 1 base and J 7 bases; bases outside gene matches: 7. The CDR3 is 14 residues long. CDR3 in amino acids: CASSLVAGVREQYF. The CDR3 bases are TGTGCCAGCAGCTTAGTGGCGGGGGTCCGGGAGCAGTACTTC.

The chain couples TRBV20-1 to TRBJ1-2, with 8 bases fitting TRBD1. The V gene end was trimmed by 7 bases and the J gene end by 4 bases; junction bases not matched to a gene: 8. Germline V gene sequence: CDR1 DFQATT, CDR2 SNEGSKA (reference sequence). This CDR3 is built from 13 residues. The CDR3, as DNA: TGCAGTGTTAGGACAGGGAGGGTCTATGGCTACACCTTC. Protein sequence: CSVRTGRVYGYTF.

The sample holds one count of this clonotype. The V call is TRBV6-1, the J call TRBJ2-7; 7 bases map to TRBD2. There are 13 residues in the CDR3. Germline CDR1 reads MNHNS; CDR2 reads SASEGT. The CDR3 reads CVCSEARLAVQYF. Here the CDR3 DNA reads TGTGTCTGCAGTGAAGCGCGGCTAGCGGTACAGTACTTC.

In its sample, this clonotype was seen once. With a much larger clone just one base away, this may be a read error. The chain joins TRBV5-1 to TRBJ2-2; TRBD1 is a possible D gene (5 bases). Trimming pared 4 bases from V and 1 base from J, leaving 14 bases between. CDR3 length equals 16 residues. Germline V gives CDR1 SGHRS, CDR2 YFSETQ. The CDR3 DNA reads as TGCGCCAGCAGCCCTGGGGCACATGAGAACACCGGGGAGCTGTTTTTT. Translation gives CASSPGAHENTGELFF. Filled out from reference TRBV5-1 and TRBJ2-2, the complete variable domain reads KAGVTQTPRYLIKTRGQQVTLSCSPISGHRSVSWYQQTPGQGLQFLFEYFSETQRNKGNFPGRFSGRQFSNSRSEMNVSTLELGDSALYLCASSPGAHENTGELFFGEGSRLTVL.

As to this clonotype: Relative to the germline gene, one junction end is altered; a read error may explain this. The chain links TRBV10-2 to TRBJ2-5; D is possibly TRBD2 (6 bases). The CDR3 totals 16 residues. From germline, CDR1 is WSHSY and CDR2 SAAADI. The CDR3 is CASSAWLLAAKETQYF. CDR3 nucleotide sequence: TGCGCCAGTAGTGCCTGGTTACTAGCAGCTAAAGAGACCCAGTACTTC.

Note on this clonotype: At one boundary the junction diverges from the germline segment, which might be a read error. J is TRBJ1-3 and V is TRBV4-1, with D unresolved. This CDR3 has 15 amino acids. CDR1 and CDR2 from the germline V gene are MGHRA and YSYEKL. Here the CDR3 reads CASSPTWGTGSTIYF. DNA of the CDR3: TGCGCCAGCAGTCCTACATGGGGTACTGGAAGCACCATATATTTT.

Regarding this clonotype: This may stem from a read error, because a much larger clone lies one nucleotide away. This chain connects TRBV11-2 to TRBJ2-3; possibly TRBD2 for D (5 bases). Trimming took 8 bases from V and 5 from J, leaving 17 bases between them. Per the germline V gene, CDR1 is SGHAT and CDR2 is FQNNGV. CDR3 length equals 14 residues. CDR3 coding DNA: TGTGCCAGCCGGGTGAAGGGTGAGGGAGATACGCAGTATTTT. This translates into CASRVKGEGDTQYF. Full variable domain (rest looked up from reference TRBV11-2 and TRBJ2-3): EAGVAQSPRYKIIEKRQSVAFWCNPISGHATLYWYQQILGQGPKLLIQFQNNGVVDDSQLPKDRFSAERLKGVDSTLKIQPAKLEDSAVYLCASRVKGEGDTQYFGPGTRLTVL.

Comment on this clonotype: At one end, the junction sequence differs from germline, possibly due to a read error. This sequence joins TRBV4-3 and TRBJ2-2; TRBD2 matches at 7 bases. Germline lookup yields CDR1 LGHNA and CDR2 YSLEER. This CDR3 has 18 amino acids. The CDR3 DNA follows: TGTGCCAGCAGCCAAATCTCTAGCGGACATACGAACACCGGGGAGCTGTTTTTT. This codes for CASSQISSGHTNTGELFF.

As to this clonotype: A much larger clone is a single base away; this may be a read error. The chain combines TRBV19 with TRBJ2-1; D is unclear. CDR1 is LNHDA, CDR2 SQIVND, per germline (reference sequence). The CDR3 contains 11 residues. CDR3 nucleotide sequence: TGTGTCAGCCAGGCCTACAATGAGCAGTTCTTC. Protein product: CVSQAYNEQFF.

Regarding this clonotype: One end of the junction is discordant with germline, which a read error may explain. The chain carries TRBV4-1 and TRBJ2-1; no firm D call. This CDR3 is 16 amino acids long. Looked up from germline, CDR1 is MGHRA and CDR2 is YSYEKL. The CDR3 region has the DNA TGCGCCAGCAGCCAAGATCCCACAAGGCCGTACTATGAGCAGTTTTTC. Protein sequence: CASSQDPTRPYYEQFF.

The rearrangement links TRBV28 to TRBJ1-1; possibly TRBD1 for D (6 bases). The CDR3 runs 14 residues. Germline V gene data show CDR1 as MDHEN and CDR2 as SYDVKM. This CDR3 reads CDSFNTPGDTEAFF. The CDR3 region has the DNA TGTGATAGCTTCAACACCCCAGGGGACACTGAAGCTTTCTTT.

On this clonotype: One end of the junction fails to match germline, which may point to a read error. The chain recombines TRBV29-1 with TRBJ2-7, with D possibly being TRBD2 (5 bases). Germline CDR1 SQVTM, CDR2 ANQGSEA. The CDR3 runs 12 residues. CDR3 in DNA: TGCAACAATAGGACTGGGAAGTACGAGCAGCACTTC. Its translation: CNNRTGKYEQHF.

The chain links TRBV6-6 to TRBJ2-5; no reliable D call. CDR3 length equals 12 residues. Looked up from germline, CDR1 is MNHNY and CDR2 is SVGAGI (reference sequence). Between the trimmed V and J ends, which lost 6 bases and 6 bases, there was a span of 11 bases. The CDR3 spells CASSLVAQTQYF. The CDR3 DNA sequence: TGTGCCAGCAGCCTTGTCGCGCAGACCCAGTACTTC.

The table lists this clonotype with a count of one. A clone one base away is much larger, so this may be a read error. J is TRBJ2-5 and V is TRBV20-1, with a possible D match to TRBD2 (6 bases). This CDR3 region has 15 residues. Per the germline V gene, CDR1 is DFQATT and CDR2 is SNEGSKA (reference sequence). CDR3 bases: TGCAATGCTGGTGGAGGGTCGTACCTCCTAGAGACCCAGTACTTC. This translates into CNAGGGSYLLETQYF.

Points on this clonotype: As the CDR3 is not closed by the conserved phenylalanine or tryptophan, this likely results from a read error. V is TRBV11-2 and J is TRBJ2-7; D call uncertain. Germline V gene data show CDR1 as SGHAT and CDR2 as FQNNGV. The CDR3 is 16 residues long. The CDR3 region has the DNA TGTGCCAGAAGCTCTCTTGCCAGGACCCTCAGCTACGAGCAGTACCTC. Translating it yields CARSSLARTLSYEQYL.

For this clonotype: A much larger clone sits a single nucleotide away, making a read error possible. The chain couples TRBV20-1 to TRBJ2-1; D assignment may be TRBD1 or TRBD2 (6 bases each). The CDR3 has 15 residues. Germline lookup yields CDR1 DFQATT and CDR2 SNEGSKA (reference sequence). Trimming took off 5 bases at V and 5 bases at J, with 19 bases between the two ends. The CDR3 loop reads CSAAPGALFNNEQFF. CDR3 nucleotide sequence: TGCAGTGCTGCCCCGGGGGCCCTTTTCAACAATGAGCAGTTCTTC.

This chain joins TRBV6-1 and TRBJ2-1; D possibly corresponds to TRBD2 (6 bases). The germline gives CDR1 MNHNS, CDR2 SASEGT. V lost 10 bases, J lost 13 bases, and 26 bases lay in between. The CDR3 covers 14 residues. CDR3: CATSAGPVYNVQFF. The CDR3 DNA sequence: TGTGCCACCTCGGCGGGGCCGGTCTACAATGTACAGTTCTTC.

A note on this clonotype: Given the absence of the conserved phenylalanine or tryptophan at the CDR3 end, a read error is likely. No DNA is shown, since the ends of the CDR3 on it are uncertain; the CDR3 is the one TCRdb lists. The chain uses TRBV11-1 and TRBJ2-3; TRBD1 is taken as the D call from the table, unchecked against the DNA. In germline, CDR1 is SGHAT, CDR2 FQDESV (reference sequence). Termini included, the CDR3 measures 19 amino acids. CDR3 sequence: CANSSGGSSVGARTDTQYS.

For this clonotype: An end of the junction differs from the germline gene, which may be a read error. The chain joins TRBV11-2 to TRBJ2-7; 11 nucleotides agree with TRBD2. The CDR3 extends over 20 amino acids. The germline gives CDR1 SGHAT, CDR2 FQNNGV. CDR3 region: CASSLRGGRTSGLTSYEQCF. CDR3 DNA sequence: TGTGCCAGCAGCTTGAGGGGTGGGAGGACTAGCGGGCTCACCTCCTACGAGCAGTGCTTC.

A note on this clonotype: A much more abundant neighbour one base away suggests this may be a read error. The chain links TRBV30 to TRBJ1-1; D may be TRBD1 (5 bases). The CDR3 is 14 residues long. Germline V gene lookup returns CDR1 GTSNPN and CDR2 SVGIG (reference sequence). CDR3 sequence: CTWSVLGANTEAFF. DNA of the CDR3: TGTACCTGGAGCGTTCTTGGGGCGAACACTGAAGCTTTCTTT.

As regards this clonotype: A much larger clone lies a single base off, so this may be a read error. This CDR3 is missing its conserved last phenylalanine or tryptophan, likely due to a read error. The chain recombines TRBV11-2 with TRBJ2-7; tentatively, D is TRBD2 (6 bases). Germline V lookup: CDR1 SGHAT, CDR2 FQNNGV. V was trimmed by 2 bases and J by 8 bases, leaving 13 bases between them. The CDR3 sequence is 13 residues long. CDR3 residues: CASSLSERVQQYL. As DNA, the CDR3 is TGTGCCAGCAGCTTAAGTGAGCGGGTCCAGCAGTACTTA.

About this clonotype: At one end the junction does not follow the germline gene, possibly because of a read error. This chain's CDR3 is CASSLQRPLDNEQLF. As DNA, the CDR3 is TGTGCCAGCAGCCTCCAGAGACCGCTGGACAATGAGCAGTTATTC. The chain uses TRBV11-1 and TRBJ2-1, with D maybe TRBD1 (5 bases). This CDR3 has 15 residues. The germline gives CDR1 SGHAT, CDR2 FQDESV (reference sequence). The full variable domain, rest sourced from reference TRBV11-1 and TRBJ2-1, is EAEVAQSPRYKITEKSQAVAFWCDPISGHATLYWYRQILGQGPELLVQFQDESVVDDSQLPKDRFSAERLKGVDSTLKIQPAELGDSAMYLCASSLQRPLDNEQLFGPGTRLTVL.

This chain's CDR3 is CANSSQNEKLFF. CDR3 DNA sequence: TGTGCCAACAGCTCCCAAAATGAAAAACTGTTTTTT. This sequence joins TRBV28 and TRBJ1-4; D is unresolved. V was clipped by 10 bases and J by 5 bases, with 11 bases between them. CDR1 MDHEN and CDR2 SYDVKM come from the germline V gene. The CDR3 loop spans 12 amino acids.

This clonotype appeared a few times. The junction departs from the called germline gene at one end, perhaps through a read error. This chain links TRBV5-4 with TRBJ2-3; 7 positions match TRBD2. CDR3 length equals 14 residues. Germline CDR1 SGHNT, CDR2 YYREEE (reference sequence). CDR3 bases: TGTGCCAACAGTCGGGGGACTATCGGAGATACGCAGTATTTC. This sequence encodes CANSRGTIGDTQYF.

A note on this clonotype: A junction end diverges from the germline sequence, so it may reflect a read error. The V and J genes are TRBV6-6 and TRBJ2-5, with TRBD2 identical over 14 bases. The germline V gene has CDR1 MNHNY and CDR2 SVGAGI (reference sequence). The CDR3 sequence is 20 residues long. The DNA for the CDR3 is TGTGCCGGCAGCCAATGGGGTTTACTGACTAGCGGGAGGGCCGTAGAGACCCAGTACTTT. Protein sequence: CAGSQWGLLTSGRAVETQYF.

This rearrangement joins TRBV11-2 to TRBJ2-1; D unclear. CDR1 and CDR2 (germline): SGHAT, FQNNGV. This CDR3 region has 14 residues. V was trimmed by 9 bases and J by 5 bases, leaving 17 bases between them. CDR3 region: CARSLGVSNNEQFF. The DNA for the CDR3 is TGTGCCAGGAGTTTAGGTGTCTCGAACAATGAGCAGTTCTTC.

V is TRBV11-2 and J is TRBJ2-7; D is unclear. V was clipped by 7 bases and J by 0 bases, with 13 bases between them. Germline V gene lookup returns CDR1 SGHAT and CDR2 FQNNGV. This CDR3 comprises 14 residues. CDR3 region: CASISNINSYEQYF. The CDR3 DNA reads TGTGCCAGCATCTCTAACATAAACTCCTACGAGCAGTACTTC.

The chain combines TRBV12-3 or TRBV12-4 with TRBJ1-1; D remains unclear. The CDR3 has 13 residues. The V and J ends lost 6 bases and 3 bases respectively, with 11 bases between them. CDR3 in DNA: TGTGCCAGCAGCCTGAACCAGGACACTGAAGCTTTCTTT. As protein: CASSLNQDTEAFF.

The chain combines TRBV6-6 with TRBJ1-2; unclear D gene. The germline V and J ends were trimmed by 5 bases and 8 bases, with 24 bases remaining between them. Germline V CDR1 and CDR2: MNHNY, SVGAGI (reference sequence). The CDR3 spans 16 residues. The CDR3 DNA sequence: TGTGCCAGCAGTCCGCCATCCTCGGAGAGGGAGGAAGGCTACACCTTC. It yields the protein CASSPPSSEREEGYTF.